Shown below are 30 T cell receptor beta chains from a single sample sequenced in a study of cytomegalovirus exposure and HLA in healthy donors. The primer mix had 60 Vbeta and 13 Jbeta primers. Profiled with immunoSEQ multiplex PCR; TCRdb holds only in-frame clones, not every one. The sample carries 130,000 to 150,000 clones, 80% recorded once. Sequencing was done on a sample of PBMCs. These receptors were collected from a middle-aged man in good health and CMV-seronegative.

The rearrangement links TRBV28 to TRBJ1-1; no definite D call. This CDR3 spans 13 amino acids. Between the trimmed V and J ends, which lost 6 bases and 4 bases, there was a span of 12 bases. CDR1 and CDR2 (germline): MDHEN, SYDVKM. This CDR3 is CASRWAESTEAFF. The CDR3 nucleotides read TGTGCCAGCAGGTGGGCAGAATCCACTGAAGCTTTCTTT.

The rearrangement links TRBV6-1 to TRBJ1-5; 8 bases map to TRBD1. This CDR3 has 13 amino acids. Germline CDR1 and CDR2: MNHNS and SASEGT. V trimming: 10 bases; J trimming: 3 bases; junction bases outside the gene matches: 5. The CDR3 protein is CATRTGNNQPQHF. The CDR3 bases are TGTGCCACCAGGACAGGGAACAATCAGCCCCAGCATTTT.

The CDR3 coding sequence is TGTGCCAGCAGCCCCGGGCACCGCGGGACAGGGGGCGGCGCAGGGTCACCCCTCCACTTT. As protein: CASSPGHRGTGGGAGSPLHF. The J gene is TRBJ1-6, the V gene TRBV27; 12 bases line up with TRBD1. With V trimmed by 6 bases and J by 10 bases, 22 bases remained unmatched. The V gene's germline CDR1 is MNHEY and CDR2 SMNVEV (reference sequence). The CDR3 totals 20 residues.

V gene TRBV11-3 combines with J gene TRBJ2-1, with 8 nucleotides matching TRBD2. The CDR3 is 13 residues long. Germline lookup yields CDR1 SGHNT and CDR2 YENEEA. V lost 4 bases and J lost 5; bases outside the gene matches: 1. The CDR3 is CASSSGGDNEQFF. The CDR3, as DNA: TGTGCCAGCAGCTCCGGGGGGGACAATGAGCAGTTCTTC. The complete variable domain, with remaining parts taken from reference TRBV11-3 and TRBJ2-1, reads EAGVVQSPRYKIIEKKQPVAFWCNPISGHNTLYWYLQNLGQGPELLIRYENEEAVDDSQLPKDRFSAERLKGVDSTLKIQPAELGDSAVYLCASSSGGDNEQFFGPGTRLTVL.

V usage is TRBV27 and J usage is TRBJ1-5; TRBD1 matches 8 bases. V lost 9 bases and J lost 6; bases outside the gene matches: 7. Germline V CDR1 and CDR2: MNHEY, SMNVEV (reference sequence). The CDR3 totals 13 residues. Written as DNA, the CDR3 is TGTGCCAGAACAGACAGGGGTAGTCAGCCCCAGCATTTT. It translates to CARTDRGSQPQHF.

This clone was detected a few times. The chain uses TRBV5-1 and TRBJ2-7, with TRBD1 identical over 7 bases. Looked up from germline, CDR1 is SGHRS and CDR2 is YFSETQ. The J segment lost 3 bases and the V segment lost 6 bases, leaving 15 bases of the junction unmatched. This CDR3 has 16 amino acids. The CDR3 sequence: CASTQFPGQRIYEQYF. CDR3 in DNA: TGCGCCAGCACCCAATTTCCGGGACAGAGGATCTACGAGCAGTACTTC.

This chain links TRBV6-6 with TRBJ2-3; 8 nucleotides align to TRBD2. CDR1 and CDR2 from the germline V gene are MNHNY and SVGAGI (reference sequence). This CDR3 spans 16 amino acids. J was trimmed by 1 base and V by 6 bases; bases with no gene match: 9. CDR3 in amino acids: CASRPRGAGGTDTQYF. Written as DNA, the CDR3 is TGTGCCAGCAGGCCCCGAGGAGCGGGGGGCACAGATACGCAGTATTTT.

The V call is TRBV19, the J call TRBJ2-3; D is perhaps TRBD1 (6 bases). The V end lost 7 bases, the J end lost 0 bases, and 8 bases lay between the germline ends. The CDR3 covers 13 residues. CDR1 and CDR2 (germline): LNHDA, SQIVND (reference sequence). Here the CDR3 reads CASKTGSTDTQYF. The CDR3 nucleotides read TGTGCCAGTAAAACAGGGAGCACAGATACGCAGTATTTT. Looking up the rest from reference TRBV19 and TRBJ2-3 gives the full variable domain: DGGITQSPKYLFRKEGQNVTLSCEQNLNHDAMYWYRQDPGQGLRLIYYSQIVNDFQKGDIAEGYSVSREKKESFPLTVTSAQKNPTAFYLCASKTGSTDTQYFGPGTRLTVL.

The chain couples TRBV5-5 to TRBJ2-7; perhaps TRBD1 as D (5 bases). Per germline, CDR1 SGHKS and CDR2 YYEKEE (reference sequence). This CDR3 spans 15 amino acids. V lost 0 bases and J 3 bases, leaving 13 bases between the germline ends. The CDR3 loop is CASSLAAGQGYEQYF. For the CDR3, the DNA is TGTGCCAGCAGCTTGGCCGCAGGGCAGGGCTACGAGCAGTACTTC.

The rearrangement uses TRBV2 and TRBJ1-5, with 10 bases lining up with TRBD1. The length of the CDR3 is 16 residues. Germline lookup yields CDR1 SNHLY and CDR2 FYNNEI. J was trimmed by 0 bases and V by 3 bases; bases with no gene match: 2. The CDR3 nucleotides are TGTGCCAGCAGTGACCGACAGGGGGCTAGCAATCAGCCCCAGCATTTT. Its translation: CASSDRQGASNQPQHF.

The chain uses TRBV7-9 and TRBJ2-1, with D possibly being TRBD1 (7 bases). CDR1 is SEHNR, CDR2 FQNEAQ, per germline (reference sequence). The CDR3 is 16 amino acids. V was pared by 2 bases and J by 10 bases, with 21 bases between. The CDR3: CASSLRTDRQGGEQFF. CDR3 nucleotide sequence: TGTGCCAGCAGCTTACGGACCGACCGCCAGGGGGGAGAGCAGTTCTTC.

The rearrangement links TRBV7-8 to TRBJ2-3, with TRBD2 matching over 11 bases. V trimming: 6 bases; J trimming: 3 bases; junction bases outside the gene matches: 11. Germline CDR1 and CDR2: SGHVS and FQNEAQ. The CDR3 is 17 amino acids. The CDR3 reads CASSSHSGGAWTDTQYF. The CDR3 DNA reads TGTGCCAGCAGTTCACATAGCGGGGGGGCCTGGACAGATACGCAGTATTTT.

This chain joins TRBV5-5 and TRBJ1-1, with a tentative D call TRBD1 (6 bases). The germline gives CDR1 SGHKS, CDR2 YYEKEE (reference sequence). V dropped 2 bases and J dropped 5 bases, with 13 bases sitting between them. The CDR3 is 14 residues long. The CDR3 DNA follows: TGTGCCAGCAGCTTTGGACAGTCAGGGACTGAAGCTTTCTTT. It codes for CASSFGQSGTEAFF.

The V gene is TRBV11-2, the J gene TRBJ1-2; 7 nucleotides align to TRBD1. Germline V lookup: CDR1 SGHAT, CDR2 FQNNGV. J was trimmed by 8 bases and V by 0 bases; bases with no gene match: 9. The CDR3 covers 15 residues. The DNA of the CDR3 is TGTGCCAGCAGCTTAGATTTGGCCGGGACAGCGGGCTACACCTTC. Translation: CASSLDLAGTAGYTF.

This CDR3 reads CASSGEGNYGYTF. As DNA, the CDR3 is TGTGCCAGTAGTGGGGAGGGAAACTATGGCTACACCTTC. The chain employs TRBV19 and TRBJ1-2; D unresolved. The germline CDR1 and CDR2 sequences are LNHDA and SQIVND (reference sequence). This CDR3 comprises 13 residues. Trimming left V 5 bases short and J 2 bases short, with 9 bases between.

J is TRBJ2-3 and V is TRBV4-3, with 9 bases aligning to TRBD2. Germline CDR1 is LGHNA and CDR2 is YSLEER. The CDR3 covers 17 residues. Trimming removed 4 bases from V and 5 bases from J; junction bases left unmatched: 13. The chain's CDR3 is CASSLRAGTSREDTQYF. The CDR3 nucleotides are TGCGCCAGCAGCCTCCGAGCCGGGACTAGCAGGGAAGATACGCAGTATTTT.

The chain couples TRBV19 to TRBJ2-3; 8 bases align to TRBD2. V shed 7 bases and J 4 bases; nucleotides not matched to a gene: 7. Germline values: CDR1 LNHDA, CDR2 SQIVND (reference sequence). The CDR3 is 14 residues long. The CDR3 coding sequence is TGTGCCAGTACTGAGTCGGGGGGGGCAGATACGCAGTATTTT. Residues: CASTESGGADTQYF.

The V and J genes are TRBV19 and TRBJ1-4; no definite D call. The germline CDR1 and CDR2 sequences are LNHDA and SQIVND (reference sequence). V was shortened by 2 bases and J by 1 base, with 5 bases between the two germline ends. This CDR3 has 14 amino acids. The CDR3 sequence is CASSISGTNEKLFF. The CDR3 nucleotides are TGTGCCAGTAGTATATCGGGAACTAATGAAAAACTGTTTTTT.

The DNA for the CDR3 is TGTGCCAGCAGCGTAGGAGGTCTGGGCTCTGGAAACACCATATATTTT. Its translation is CASSVGGLGSGNTIYF. This chain connects TRBV9 to TRBJ1-3; unclear D gene. Trimming removed 0 bases from V and 0 bases from J, with 10 bases in between. CDR3 size: 16 residues. Germline V lookup: CDR1 SGDLS, CDR2 YYNGEE.

This sequence joins TRBV4-3 and TRBJ1-1, with D possibly being TRBD1 (5 bases). The CDR3 is 14 amino acids. Trimming removed 0 bases from V and 6 bases from J, with 11 bases in between. Germline loops: CDR1 LGHNA, CDR2 YSLEER. The CDR3 spells CASSQEGVGAEAFF. CDR3 coding DNA: TGCGCCAGCAGCCAAGAAGGGGTTGGGGCTGAAGCTTTCTTT.

A note on this clone: An end of the junction differs from the germline gene, which may be a read error. The V and J genes are TRBV7-2 and TRBJ2-5; the match to TRBD2 covers 9 bases. The length of the CDR3 is 15 residues. Germline V gene sequence: CDR1 SGHTA, CDR2 FQGNSA. This CDR3 reads CASSLAGLAQEAQYF. The DNA of the CDR3 is TGTGCCAGCAGCTTAGCGGGACTAGCACAAGAGGCCCAGTACTTC.

This clone was seen only once. This chain joins TRBV14 and TRBJ2-1, with 8 bases identical to TRBD1. The CDR3 is 16 amino acids. Germline CDR1 is SGHDN and CDR2 is FVKESK. The trim removed 2 bases at V and 0 bases at J, leaving 3 bases unmatched. CDR3 protein: CASSQFTGGSYNEQFF. CDR3 in DNA: TGTGCCAGCAGCCAATTTACAGGGGGCTCCTACAATGAGCAGTTCTTC. The full variable domain, completed using reference TRBV14 and TRBJ2-1, is EAGVTQFPSHSVIEKGQTVTLRCDPISGHDNLYWYRRVMGKEIKFLLHFVKESKQDESGMPNNRFLAERTGGTYSTLKVQPAELEDSGVYFCASSQFTGGSYNEQFFGPGTRLTVL.

The gene calls are TRBV7-6 and TRBJ1-5; 8 bases fit TRBD1. Per the germline V gene, CDR1 is SGHVS and CDR2 is FNYEAQ. The CDR3 loop spans 16 amino acids. The ends lost 5 bases at V and 5 bases at J; junction bases unmatched: 11. This CDR3 is CASSRTGGRYDQPQHF. DNA for the CDR3: TGTGCCAGCAGCCGAACAGGGGGAAGGTATGATCAGCCCCAGCATTTT.

CDR3 in amino acids: CASSIVEGSYGYTF. CDR3 DNA sequence: TGTGCCAGTAGTATAGTGGAGGGAAGCTATGGCTACACCTTC. V gene TRBV19 combines with J gene TRBJ1-2; D is ambiguous. This CDR3 is built from 14 residues. V was clipped by 1 base and J by 4 bases, with 10 bases between them. Germline-derived CDR1 and CDR2 are LNHDA and SQIVND (reference sequence).

The chain carries TRBV18 and TRBJ1-6; 12 bases fit TRBD1. J was trimmed by 11 bases and V by 5 bases; bases with no gene match: 1. Per germline, CDR1 KGHSH and CDR2 LQKENI. The CDR3 contains 13 residues. The CDR3 sequence: CASSGDRGPPLHF. DNA of the CDR3: TGTGCCAGCTCAGGGGACAGGGGGCCACCCCTCCACTTT.

V is TRBV2 and J is TRBJ2-5; 7 positions match TRBD1. The J call may be wrong; the DNA end is better matched by TRBJ2-7. The CDR3 consists of 17 residues. In germline, CDR1 is SNHLY, CDR2 FYNNEI. CDR3 loop: CASSGSRQGGFPYEQYF. The DNA of the CDR3 is TGTGCCAGCAGTGGTTCGCGACAGGGTGGGTTCCCTTACGAGCAGTACTTC.

This chain uses TRBV30 with TRBJ1-4, with 9 bases that match TRBD1. CDR1 is GTSNPN, CDR2 SVGIG, per germline (reference sequence). Trimming removed 0 bases from V and 7 bases from J; junction bases left unmatched: 6. There are 15 residues in the CDR3. The chain's CDR3 is CAWSVPGQGREKLFF. For the CDR3, the DNA is TGTGCCTGGAGTGTTCCGGGACAGGGACGTGAAAAACTGTTTTTT. The variable domain in full, completed from reference TRBV30 and TRBJ1-4, reads SQTIHQWPATLVQPVGSPLSLECTVEGTSNPNLYWYRQAAGRGLQLLFYSVGIGQISSEVPQNLSASRPQDRQFILSSKKLLLSDSGFYLCAWSVPGQGREKLFFGSGTQLSVL.

The V gene is TRBV30, the J gene TRBJ1-3; D possibly corresponds to TRBD1 (5 bases). CDR1 and CDR2 from the germline V gene are GTSNPN and SVGIG (reference sequence). Trimming removed 5 bases from V and 2 bases from J, with 10 bases in between. The CDR3 spans 13 residues. CDR3 sequence reads: CAWQTGAGNTIYF. The CDR3 nucleotides are TGTGCCTGGCAAACGGGGGCTGGAAACACCATATATTTT.

This clone was counted a single time. The gene calls are TRBV5-5 and TRBJ1-1; D ambiguous. Deletions cut 0 bases from V and 1 base from J, with 10 bases between. The CDR3 runs 15 residues. Germline loops: CDR1 SGHKS, CDR2 YYEKEE (reference sequence). The CDR3 here is CASSLAGRANTEAFF. CDR3 DNA sequence: TGTGCCAGCAGCTTGGCTGGGAGGGCGAACACTGAAGCTTTCTTT.

This clone has only a few counts. This chain joins TRBV5-1 and TRBJ2-7, with D unresolved. The V gene's germline CDR1 is SGHRS and CDR2 YFSETQ. This CDR3 region has 14 residues. Trimming took off 2 bases at V and 2 bases at J, with 11 bases between the two ends. For the CDR3, the DNA is TGCGCCAGCAGCTTTGCGGTGCTTACCTACGAGCAGTACTTC. The encoded protein is CASSFAVLTYEQYF.